This T cell receptor beta chain was recorded in a study of blood T cells in healthy people across ages. On the study more broadly: Per two T cells, about one barcoded beta molecule was captured through template switching.

The authors ran a second PCR of 7 to 11 cycles using a sample-barcoded 5' primer and a J-beta primer mix. Each cDNA molecule carried a tag from a template-switch adaptor that contained 12 random nucleotides. TCRdb used MiXCR to reprocess the 5' RACE reads, holding one entry per CDR3 protein. The data hold hundreds of thousands of distinct CDR3 sequences, with under 65% observed a single time. A word on this clonotype: The antigen remains unidentified. A much larger clone lies one base from this, so it may be a read error.

Study-wide results and limits: Higher diversity and more naive CD4+ cells were features of long-lived donors, compared to aged donors.

Looked up from germline, CDR1 is SGHDN and CDR2 is FVKESK. CDR3 size: 16 residues. Specimen: blood. The chain has TRBV14 and TRBJ2-1; no clear D. The clonotype originates from an elderly woman in good health. CDR3 nucleotide sequence: TGTGCCAGCAGCCAACTTACTGGAATACGACACAATGGGCAGTTCTTC. Its protein is CASSQLTGIRHNGQFF.